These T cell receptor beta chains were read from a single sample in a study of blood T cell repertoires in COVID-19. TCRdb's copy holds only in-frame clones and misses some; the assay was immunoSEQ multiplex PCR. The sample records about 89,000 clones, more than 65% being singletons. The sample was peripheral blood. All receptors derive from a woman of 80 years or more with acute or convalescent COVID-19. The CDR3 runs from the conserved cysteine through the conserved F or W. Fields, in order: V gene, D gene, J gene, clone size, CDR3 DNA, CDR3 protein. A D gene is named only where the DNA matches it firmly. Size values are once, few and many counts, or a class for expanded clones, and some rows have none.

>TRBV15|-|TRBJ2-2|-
TGTGCCACCAGCAGAGCCAGTCACCTCTCGGGCACCGGGGAGCTGTTTTTT
CATSRASHLSGTGELFF
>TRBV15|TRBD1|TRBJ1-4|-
TGTGCCACCAGCTCGGGACAGGTCAGGGGAAAACTGTTTTTT
CATSSGQVRGKLFF
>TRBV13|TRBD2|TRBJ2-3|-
TGTGCCAGCAGCTTAGGTAGCGGGGGGGCTGGAGATACGCAGTATTTT
CASSLGSGGAGDTQYF
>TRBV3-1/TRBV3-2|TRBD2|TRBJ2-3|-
TGTGCCAGCAGCTCTAGCGGGAGGACCAACTCGGATACGCAGTATTTT
CASSSSGRTNSDTQYF
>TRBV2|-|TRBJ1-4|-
TGTGCCAGCAGCCCCAGGGGCTTCGGGGATGAAAAACTGTTTTTT
CASSPRGFGDEKLFF
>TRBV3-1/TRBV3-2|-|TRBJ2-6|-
TGTGCCAGCAGCCACTCAAGTAGCTCTGGGGCCAACGTCCTGACTTTC
CASSHSSSSGANVLTF
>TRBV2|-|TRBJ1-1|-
TGTGCCAGCAGTGACGACAGGAGGAACACTGAAGCTTTCTTT
CASSDDRRNTEAFF
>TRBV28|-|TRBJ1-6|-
TGTGCCAGCAGAGGGGGAATTGGTTCACCCCTCCACTTT
CASRGGIGSPLHF
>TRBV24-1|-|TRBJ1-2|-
TGTGCCACCAGTGATTCGGACTATGGCTACACCTTC
CATSDSDYGYTF
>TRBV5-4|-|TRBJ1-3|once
TGTGCCAGCAGCTTGGACGGAAGGAGCTCTGGAAACACCATATATTTT
CASSLDGRSSGNTIYF
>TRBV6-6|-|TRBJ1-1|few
TGTGCCAGCAGTTACTCGTCCGCAGGGAAAGCTGAAGCTTTCTTT
CASSYSSAGKAEAFF
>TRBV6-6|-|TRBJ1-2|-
TGTGCCAGCAGTTACCCCGACAGGCCGGCGGAGGATGGCTACACCTTC
CASSYPDRPAEDGYTF
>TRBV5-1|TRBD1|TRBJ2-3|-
TGCGCCAGCAGCTACGGACAGGGAGGAGATACGCAGTATTTT
CASSYGQGGDTQYF
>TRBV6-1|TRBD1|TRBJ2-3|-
TGTGCCAGCAGGGAAGATGGACAGGGGAGTAGCACAGATACGCAGTATTTT
CASREDGQGSSTDTQYF
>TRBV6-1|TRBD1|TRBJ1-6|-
TGTGCCAGCAGTGAAGGGTACAGGGGCGGTTCACCCCTCCACTTT
CASSEGYRGGSPLHF
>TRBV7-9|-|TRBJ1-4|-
TGTGCCAGCAGCTTAGGCACCACGGCAACTAATGAAAAACTGTTTTTT
CASSLGTTATNEKLFF
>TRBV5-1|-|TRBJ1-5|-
TGCGCCAGCATAAGGGAGAGGGATCGTCAGCCCCAGCATTTT
CASIRERDRQPQHF
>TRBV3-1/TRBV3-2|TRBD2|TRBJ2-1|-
TGTGCCAGCAGCCAATACGGGAGGGCGTTTGAGCAGTTCTTC
CASSQYGRAFEQFF
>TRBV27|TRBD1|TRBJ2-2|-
TGTGCCAGCAGTCCCGGGACAGGGAAAAAACTAGCGAACACCGGGGAGCTGTTTTTT
CASSPGTGKKLANTGELFF
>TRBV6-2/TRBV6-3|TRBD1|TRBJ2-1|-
TGTGCCAGCAGGTACCAACAGGGGCGATATGAGCAGTTCTTC
CASRYQQGRYEQFF
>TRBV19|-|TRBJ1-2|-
TGTGCCAGTAGTATAGCGCGAGCCGGCTACACCTTC
CASSIARAGYTF
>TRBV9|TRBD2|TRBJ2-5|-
TGTGCCAGCAGCGTAGGCGGGTTGAAGCGGGGGCAAGAGACCCAGTACTTC
CASSVGGLKRGQETQYF
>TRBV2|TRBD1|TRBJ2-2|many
TGTGCCAGCAGCGTGGGACAGGGGAACACCGGGGAGCTGTTTTTT
CASSVGQGNTGELFF
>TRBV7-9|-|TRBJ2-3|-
TGTGCCAGCAGCACCCAACAGGGTGTGGCAGATACGCAGTATTTT
CASSTQQGVADTQYF
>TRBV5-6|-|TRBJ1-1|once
TGTGCCAGCAGCTCATTCACGACAGGGAACACTGAAGCTTTCTTT
CASSSFTTGNTEAFF
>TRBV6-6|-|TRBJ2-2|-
TGTGCCAGCAGTAACCCCCAGCGAAGCACCGGGGAGCTGTTTTTT
CASSNPQRSTGELFF
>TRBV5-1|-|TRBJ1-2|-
TGCGCCAGCAGCTTCACGCAAGCGACTGGCTACACCTTC
CASSFTQATGYTF
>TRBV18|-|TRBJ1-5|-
TGTGCCAGCTCACCTTCCAGCGGAAATCAGCCCCAGCATTTT
CASSPSSGNQPQHF
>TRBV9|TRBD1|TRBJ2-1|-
TGTGCCAGCAGCGCCCACGCTGGACAGGCTACGGATGAGCAGTTCTTC
CASSAHAGQATDEQFF
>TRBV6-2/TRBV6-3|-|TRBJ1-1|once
TGTGCCAGCAGTTACGGCCAGAACACTGAAGCTTTCTTT
CASSYGQNTEAFF
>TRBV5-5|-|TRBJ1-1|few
TGTGCCAGCAGCTTTCTTCCGTGGGGCCTCCGGAACACTGAAGCTTTCTTT
CASSFLPWGLRNTEAFF
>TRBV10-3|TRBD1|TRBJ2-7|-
TGTGCCATCAGTGAGGGACAGGGTCTAGGTGAGCAGTACTTC
CAISEGQGLGEQYF
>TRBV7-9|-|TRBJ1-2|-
TGTGCCAGCAGCTTAGCAACAGGGCTGAACTATGGCTACACCTTC
CASSLATGLNYGYTF
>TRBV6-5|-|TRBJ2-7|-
TGTGCCAGCAGTCCTGGGGGGGCGGGCTACGAGCAGTACTTC
CASSPGGAGYEQYF
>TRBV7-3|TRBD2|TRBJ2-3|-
TGTGCCAGCAGCCCCGGGACTAGCGGGGGTCCAGATACGCAGTATTTT
CASSPGTSGGPDTQYF
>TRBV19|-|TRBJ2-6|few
TGTGCCAGTAGGAGACAGGCGTGGGGGGCCAACGTCCTGACTTTC
CASRRQAWGANVLTF
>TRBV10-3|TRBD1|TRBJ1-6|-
TGTGCCAGTTCGACAGGGGAGGGTTCACCCCTCCACTTT
CASSTGEGSPLHF
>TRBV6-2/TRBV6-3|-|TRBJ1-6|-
TGTGCCAGCAGCCCCGGACAGTTTAATTCACCCCTCCACTTT
CASSPGQFNSPLHF
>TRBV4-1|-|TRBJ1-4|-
TGCGCCAGCAGCCACGCTAAGGAGGAAAAACTGTTTTTT
CASSHAKEEKLFF